The rows below give T cell receptor beta chains drawn from one sample of a study of shared clonotypes between healthy human individuals. Clones were sequenced by immunoSEQ multiplex PCR, and TCRdb holds only the in-frame ones, with some missing. In the table there are 600,000 to 750,000 clones, about two thirds of which are singletons. The sample consisted of memory CD4+ T cells sorted from blood. The receptors were sampled from a woman aged 25 to 39 in good health. CDR3s include the opening cysteine and the closing phenylalanine or tryptophan. D genes are given only for firm matches. Size is stated for part of the rows, as once, few or many counts, or as a class when the clone is expanded.

TRBJ1-4 | - | - | TRBV7-2 | CASSRGGSNEKLFF | TGTGCCAGCAGCCGGGGGGGGTCGAATGAAAAACTGTTTTTT
TRBJ2-4 | - | - | TRBV5-1 | CASSLGYGGNIQYF | TGCGCCAGCAGCTTGGGGTATGGGGGAAACATTCAGTACTTC
TRBJ1-3 | once | - | TRBV7-9 | CASSSDSSVGNTIYF | TGTGCCAGCAGCTCCGACAGTAGCGTTGGAAACACCATATATTTT
TRBJ2-4 | - | - | TRBV7-9 | CASSLALGGSAKNIQYF | TGTGCCAGCAGCTTAGCGCTGGGGGGCTCAGCCAAAAACATTCAGTACTTC
TRBJ1-5 | - | TRBD1 | TRBV7-9 | CASSQGEGRMHF | TGTGCCAGCAGCCAGGGGGAGGGCAGGATGCATTTT
TRBJ1-1 | - | - | TRBV7-9 | CASSSRGHNRVQANTEAFF | TGTGCCAGCAGCTCGAGAGGGCATAACAGGGTTCAGGCGAACACTGAAGCTTTCTTT
TRBJ2-1 | - | TRBD2 | TRBV2 | CASRLAGSSYNEQFF | TGTGCCAGCAGGCTAGCGGGGAGTTCGTACAATGAGCAGTTCTTC
TRBJ1-5 | - | TRBD1 | TRBV10-1 | CASSGTGNQPQHF | TGCGCCAGCAGTGGGACAGGGAATCAGCCCCAGCATTTT
TRBJ2-5 | - | - | TRBV11-1 | CASSIGETQYF | TGTGCCAGCAGCATAGGGGAGACCCAGTACTTC
TRBJ1-1 | - | - | TRBV28 | CASREDGRLLNTEAFF | TGTGCCAGCAGGGAGGACGGACGCCTACTTAACACTGAAGCTTTCTTT
TRBJ2-1 | - | TRBD2 | TRBV7-9 | CAWGSGTHEQFF | TGTGCCTGGGGTAGCGGGACCCATGAGCAGTTCTTC
TRBJ2-3 | - | - | TRBV7-2 | CASSPRGGRGDTQYF | TGTGCCAGCAGCCCCCGCGGCGGGCGAGGAGATACGCAGTATTTT
TRBJ1-5 | - | TRBD1 | TRBV5-1 | CASSLGTGGQPQHF | TGCGCCAGCAGCCTCGGGACAGGGGGTCAGCCCCAGCATTTT
TRBJ2-7 | - | - | TRBV4-1 | CASSQDSSVSAGFSTYEQYF | TGCGCCAGCAGCCAAGATTCTTCGGTTTCAGCCGGATTCTCAACCTACGAGCAGTACTTC
TRBJ1-1 | - | - | TRBV5-1 | CASRTTGTEAFF | TGCGCCAGCAGAACAACCGGGACAGAAGCTTTCTTT
TRBJ1-1 | - | - | TRBV15 | CATSRPPGQTGEAFF | TGTGCCACCAGCAGACCTCCCGGCCAGACGGGTGAAGCTTTCTTT
TRBJ2-7 | - | TRBD1 | TRBV10-3 | CAISGQGSDEQYF | TGTGCCATCAGTGGACAGGGGAGCGACGAGCAGTACTTC
TRBJ1-4 | - | - | TRBV19 | CASSLLAAQDEKLFF | TGTGCCAGTTCCCTGTTGGCGGCGCAGGATGAAAAACTGTTTTTT